The text below deals with one TCR beta chain. This entry is derived from a study of blood T cell repertoires in COVID-19. Turning to the study itself: Specimens from acute and convalescent COVID-19 originated in the United States, Italy and Spain. T cells, B-cell-depleted T cells, or PBMCs supplied cDNA or gDNA.

Deletions cut 1 base from V and 0 bases from J, with 9 bases between. The CDR3 is 15 amino acids. Germline V gene data show CDR1 as MDHEN and CDR2 as SYDVKM. In the original processing: The assay estimated nucleated cells by amplifying reference gene primers. Produced via immunoSEQ multiplex PCR; TCRdb's table is partial and in-frame only. V and J calls plus clone size are reproduced from that table; the DNA served to infer D and trimming. The sample consists of about 330,000 clones, 86% of them appearing once. V is TRBV28 and J is TRBJ1-2; D not certain. This receptor was identified in a woman between 45 and 65 years old with acute or convalescent COVID-19. The specimen was peripheral blood. The CDR3 region has the DNA TGTGCCAGCAGTTTATATCCGGCGGCTAACTATGGCTACACCTTC. Translating it yields CASSLYPAANYGYTF.